The 20 T cell receptor beta chains below come from one sample, sequenced in a study of T cells in Graves' hyperthyroidism and ophthalmopathy. RNA transcripts were the template for amplifying TCR beta CDR3 regions. During a first-round RT-PCR of the TCR CDR3, the HTBI primer set was used. A single record per CDR3 protein comes from TCRdb applying MiXCR to the multiplex PCR reads. The sample has fewer than 550,000 distinct CDR3 sequences; approximately 14% are singletons. The sequenced sample was blood. These receptors were taken from a woman aged 18 to 35 with Graves' hyperthyroidism.

This clonotype was observed a few times. The chain is built from TRBV20-1 and TRBJ2-3; TRBD1 matches 9 bases. J gave up 5 bases and V 3 bases, and 12 bases lay outside the gene matches. Germline V lookup: CDR1 DFQATT, CDR2 SNEGSKA (reference sequence). CDR3 length equals 16 residues. CDR3 nucleotide sequence: TGCAGTGCTAGGCCCACCGGGACAGGGTGGTTAGATACGCAGTATTTT. Its protein product is CSARPTGTGWLDTQYF.

This clonotype showed up many times. This chain joins TRBV12-3 or TRBV12-4 and TRBJ2-7; no reliable D call. The germline V and J ends were trimmed by 6 bases and 8 bases, with 11 bases remaining between them. This CDR3 has 11 residues. The CDR3 is CASSLEAQQYF. CDR3 nucleotide sequence: TGTGCCAGCAGCCTTGAAGCCCAGCAGTACTTC.

There are a few counts of this clonotype. J is TRBJ2-1 and V is TRBV5-1; 12 bases fit TRBD2. CDR1 and CDR2 from the germline V gene are SGHRS and YFSETQ. The CDR3 spans 15 residues. V shed 4 bases, J shed 7 bases, and the junction held 6 bases outside the gene matches. DNA for the CDR3: TGCGCCAGCAGCGAGAGACTAGCGGGGGATAATGAGCAGTTCTTC. Translating gives CASSERLAGDNEQFF. Full variable domain (remainder filled in from reference TRBV5-1 and TRBJ2-1): KAGVTQTPRYLIKTRGQQVTLSCSPISGHRSVSWYQQTPGQGLQFLFEYFSETQRNKGNFPGRFSGRQFSNSRSEMNVSTLELGDSALYLCASSERLAGDNEQFFGPGTRLTVL.

Details on this clonotype: This may stem from a read error, because a much larger clone lies one nucleotide away. The chain carries TRBV6-1 and TRBJ1-3; D unresolved. Germline CDR1 MNHNS, CDR2 SASEGT. CDR3 length: 14 amino acids. The CDR3 is CASSSVIGGNTICF. As DNA, the CDR3 is TGTGCCAGCAGTTCCGTAATTGGAGGAAACACCATATGTTTT.

This clonotype was counted a few times. Possible read error: a much larger clone is one base away. This rearrangement joins TRBV5-5 to TRBJ1-1, with D maybe TRBD1 (6 bases). The germline gives CDR1 SGHKS, CDR2 YYEKEE (reference sequence). The length of the CDR3 is 15 residues. This chain's CDR3 is CASSLGSTGNTEALF. Here the CDR3 DNA reads TGTGCCAGCAGCTTGGGGAGCACAGGGAACACTGAAGCTCTCTTT.

This clonotype was seen ten or more times. This rearrangement joins TRBV12-3 or TRBV12-4 to TRBJ1-2; TRBD1 agrees at 8 bases. J lost 6 bases, V lost 4 bases, and 4 bases had no gene match. This CDR3 has 13 amino acids. This CDR3 reads CASSYMTGDGYTF. The DNA for the CDR3 is TGTGCCAGCAGTTATATGACAGGGGATGGCTACACCTTC.

In its sample, this clonotype was seen many times. The V and J genes are TRBV6-6 and TRBJ2-7, with 7 positions matching TRBD2. CDR1 is MNHNY and CDR2 is SVGAGI in the germline V gene (reference sequence). This CDR3 has 18 amino acids. V lost 0 bases to trimming and J lost 0 bases; unmatched junction nucleotides: 11. The CDR3 DNA reads TGTGCCAGCAGTTACTCCTCACCGGGAACGGGAGGCTCCTACGAGCAGTACTTC. Its translation is CASSYSSPGTGGSYEQYF.

This clonotype appeared many times. DNA of the CDR3: TGTGCCAGCAGGGGAGACGGCCGCAATCAGCCCCAGCATTTT. This encodes CASRGDGRNQPQHF. The chain recombines TRBV18 with TRBJ1-5; possible D gene TRBD1, 5 bases. Trimming removed 8 bases from V and 2 bases from J, with 13 bases in between. Germline V gene lookup returns CDR1 KGHSH and CDR2 LQKENI. The CDR3 length is 14 residues.

This chain uses TRBV5-1 with TRBJ2-1; no reliable D call. Deletions cut 0 bases from V and 8 bases from J, with 12 bases between. The CDR3 is made up of 14 amino acids. Germline V gene data show CDR1 as SGHRS and CDR2 as YFSETQ. In DNA form, the CDR3 reads TGCGCCAGCAGCTTGGGGGCGCAGCTCGATGAGCAGTTCTTC. It is translated as CASSLGAQLDEQFF.

This clonotype has ten or more counts. The gene calls are TRBV5-1 and TRBJ2-3; 10 nucleotides agree with TRBD2. V trimming: 4 bases; J trimming: 0 bases; junction bases outside the gene matches: 8. Germline lookup yields CDR1 SGHRS and CDR2 YFSETQ. This CDR3 has 17 residues. The CDR3 spells CASSPGTSVPSTDTQYF. Here the CDR3 DNA reads TGCGCCAGCAGCCCGGGGACTAGCGTCCCTAGCACAGATACGCAGTATTTT.

This clonotype occurred many times. J is TRBJ2-2 and V is TRBV11-1; 13 nucleotides line up with TRBD2. The J segment lost 5 bases and the V segment lost 4 bases, leaving 10 bases of the junction unmatched. CDR3 size: 18 residues. Germline CDR1 is SGHAT and CDR2 is FQDESV (reference sequence). CDR3 protein: CASSSGLAGEPWTGELFF. Written as DNA, the CDR3 is TGTGCCAGCAGCTCCGGACTAGCGGGAGAGCCGTGGACCGGGGAGCTGTTTTTT.

The sample holds many counts of this clonotype. The chain employs TRBV5-1 and TRBJ1-4, with TRBD1 matching 9 bases. CDR1 is SGHRS and CDR2 is YFSETQ in the germline V gene. V was clipped by 7 bases and J by 6 bases; unmatched bases: 10. The CDR3 totals 15 residues. This CDR3 is CASAVRTGEYEKLFF. The CDR3 DNA reads TGCGCCAGCGCAGTCCGGACAGGGGAATATGAAAAACTGTTTTTT.

This clonotype was detected a few times. A much larger clone lies one base from this, so it may be a read error. The genes are TRBV11-2 and TRBJ2-5; D gene uncertain. Looked up from germline, CDR1 is SGHAT and CDR2 is FQNNGV. Trimming took off 7 bases at V and 2 bases at J, with 5 bases between the two ends. The CDR3 length is 11 residues. CDR3 amino acids: CASTEQETQYF. CDR3 nucleotide sequence: TGTGCCAGCACGGAACAAGAGACCCAGTACTTC.

Many counts were recorded for this clonotype. J is TRBJ2-7 and V is TRBV7-2, with TRBD2 matching 10 bases. The V and J ends lost 2 bases and 3 bases, in that order; junction bases with no gene match: 4. The V gene's germline CDR1 is SGHTA and CDR2 FQGNSA. The CDR3 is made up of 15 amino acids. The CDR3 bases are TGTGCCAGCAGCTTAAGACTAGCGGGCTTCTACGAGCAGTACTTC. Translating it yields CASSLRLAGFYEQYF.

The sample holds many counts of this clonotype. The rearrangement links TRBV20-1 to TRBJ1-5, with a weak D call TRBD1 (6 bases). V was shortened by 7 bases and J by 0 bases, with 10 bases between the two germline ends. Germline V gene lookup returns CDR1 DFQATT and CDR2 SNEGSKA (reference sequence). The CDR3 runs to 13 residues. This chain's CDR3 is CSVTQGSNQPQHF. The CDR3 DNA follows: TGCAGTGTCACACAGGGTAGCAATCAGCCCCAGCATTTT.

This clonotype was counted ten times or more. The V call is TRBV12-3 or TRBV12-4, the J call TRBJ2-3; D remains unclear. Trimming stripped 4 bases from V and 2 bases from J, with 13 bases between. CDR3 length equals 15 residues. The CDR3 DNA is TGTGCCAGCAGTTCCCCCCCATTGAACACAGATACGCAGTATTTT. Protein: CASSSPPLNTDTQYF.

This clonotype was counted at least ten times. The chain links TRBV29-1 to TRBJ2-2; 13 nucleotides line up with TRBD2. Per the germline V gene, CDR1 is SQVTM and CDR2 is ANQGSEA. The CDR3 is 15 amino acids. V dropped 7 bases and J dropped 5; count of bases not matched to a gene: 7. The DNA for the CDR3 is TGCAGCGCTCGGCGGGGACTAGCGGGAACCGGGGAGCTGTTTTTT. This encodes CSARRGLAGTGELFF.

There are many counts of this clonotype. This rearrangement joins TRBV4-1 to TRBJ2-7; D unclear. Trimming cost V 1 base and J 3 bases, with 13 bases left between them. The CDR3 contains 15 residues. Per germline, CDR1 MGHRA and CDR2 YSYEKL. CDR3 residues: CASSQAPSVGYEQYF. The CDR3 DNA reads as TGCGCCAGCAGCCAAGCGCCCTCCGTGGGCTACGAGCAGTACTTC.

On this clonotype: This may come from a read error, since a much larger clone is one base off. Lacking the conserved final phenylalanine or tryptophan, this CDR3 likely reflects a read error. The chain employs TRBV10-3 and TRBJ1-5, with D possibly matching TRBD1 (5 bases). Germline V gene sequence: CDR1 ENHRY, CDR2 SYGVKD. This CDR3 has 13 amino acids. V lost 9 bases, J lost 3 bases, and 12 bases lay in between. The CDR3 loop reads CAIGRGSNQPQHS. CDR3 DNA sequence: TGTGCCATTGGACGGGGCTCCAATCAGCCCCAGCATTCT.

This clonotype was seen repeatedly, ten times or more. The gene calls are TRBV7-8 and TRBJ2-5; D gene uncertain. The CDR3 spans 13 residues. Trimming stripped 3 bases from V and 5 bases from J, with 10 bases between. The germline CDR1 and CDR2 sequences are SGHVS and FQNEAQ. The DNA of the CDR3 is TGTGCCAGCAGCTTCGGCAGGAGCGAGACCCAGTACTTC. Encoded protein: CASSFGRSETQYF.